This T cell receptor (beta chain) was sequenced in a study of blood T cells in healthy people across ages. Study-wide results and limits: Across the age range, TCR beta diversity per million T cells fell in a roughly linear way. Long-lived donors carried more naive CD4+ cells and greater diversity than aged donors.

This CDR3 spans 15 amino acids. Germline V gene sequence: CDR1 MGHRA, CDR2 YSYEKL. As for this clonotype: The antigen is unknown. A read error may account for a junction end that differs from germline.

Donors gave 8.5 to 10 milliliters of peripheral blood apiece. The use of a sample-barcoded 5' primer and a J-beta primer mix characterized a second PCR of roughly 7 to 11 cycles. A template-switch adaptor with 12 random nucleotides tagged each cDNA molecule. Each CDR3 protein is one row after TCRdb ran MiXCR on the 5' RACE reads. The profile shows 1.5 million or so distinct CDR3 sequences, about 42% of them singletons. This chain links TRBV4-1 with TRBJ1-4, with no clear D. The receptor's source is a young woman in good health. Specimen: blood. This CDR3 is CASGQPGRTNEKLFF. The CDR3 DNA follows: TGCGCCAGCGGCCAACCGGGGAGGACTAATGAAAAACTGTTTTTT.